Below are 8 T cell receptor beta chains sequenced from a single sample in a study of T cell responses to AZD1222 COVID-19 vaccine. Assay: immunoSEQ multiplex PCR; the TCRdb copy retains only in-frame clones and omits some. The sample holds 90,000 to 130,000 clones, around 84% seen once. The sequencing here drew on peripheral blood, taken on day 0 of AZD1222 vaccination. These receptors originate from an adult in good health.

V gene TRBV4-3 combines with J gene TRBJ1-5; no firm D call. Germline values: CDR1 LGHNA, CDR2 YSLEER. V lost 1 base, J lost 6 bases, and 13 bases lay in between. The CDR3 contains 15 residues. CDR3 DNA sequence: TGCGCCAGCAGCCAAGCCCCAGGAGCGGGTCAGCCCCAGCATTTT. It translates to CASSQAPGAGQPQHF.

The rearrangement uses TRBV29-1 and TRBJ2-1; D is uncertain. Germline assignment: CDR1 SQVTM and CDR2 ANQGSEA. There are 14 residues in the CDR3. Trimming removed 5 bases at V and 9 bases at J, with 20 bases between. DNA of the CDR3: TGCAGCGTTCGGGTGCGACAAGCCGTAAGTGAGCAGTTCTTC. The encoded protein is CSVRVRQAVSEQFF.

V is TRBV10-3 and J is TRBJ1-5; perhaps TRBD1 as D (5 bases). Germline CDR1 reads ENHRY; CDR2 reads SYGVKD. This CDR3 spans 13 amino acids. The germline V and J ends were trimmed by 8 bases and 3 bases, with 11 bases remaining between them. The CDR3 DNA follows: TGTGCCATCCGGGACGGGGACAATCAGCCCCAGCATTTT. Translation gives CAIRDGDNQPQHF.

This chain connects TRBV27 to TRBJ1-5, with D possibly matching TRBD1 (5 bases). V lost 2 bases, J lost 3 bases, and 14 bases lay in between. The CDR3 contains 16 residues. The germline gives CDR1 MNHEY, CDR2 SMNVEV (reference sequence). The CDR3, as DNA: TGTGCCAGCAGTTTACATCCTGACAGTTCCAATCAGCCCCAGCATTTT. Translation: CASSLHPDSSNQPQHF.

The V and J genes are TRBV4-1 and TRBJ2-3; TRBD2 aligns across 11 bases. This CDR3 spans 16 amino acids. Trimming at V came to 5 bases and at J to 3 bases, leaving 7 bases not matched to a gene. CDR1 and CDR2 from the germline V gene are MGHRA and YSYEKL. CDR3 sequence reads: CASSSILAGATDTQYF. The CDR3, as DNA: TGCGCCAGCAGCTCAATACTAGCGGGGGCTACAGATACGCAGTATTTT.

This chain connects TRBV28 to TRBJ2-3; 10 bases agree with TRBD2. This CDR3 contains 16 residues. Trimming took 8 bases from V and 0 from J; bases not matched to a gene: 8. CDR1 and CDR2 from the germline V gene are MDHEN and SYDVKM. The CDR3 nucleotides are TGTGCCAGCGTCCGACTAGCGGGTACTAGCACAGATACGCAGTATTTT. Translated: CASVRLAGTSTDTQYF.

The chain joins TRBV19 to TRBJ1-3, with D perhaps TRBD1 (5 bases). This CDR3 has 14 amino acids. Germline V gene data show CDR1 as LNHDA and CDR2 as SQIVND (reference sequence). V shed 7 bases and J shed 3 bases, with 13 bases lying between them. The CDR3 coding sequence is TGTGCCAGTATCGAACCGGGGGGTGGAAACACCATATATTTT. Protein product: CASIEPGGGNTIYF.

This clone was counted once. The chain couples TRBV10-3 to TRBJ1-2; TRBD1 aligns across 7 bases. J lost 8 bases, V lost 6 bases, and 12 bases had no gene match. The CDR3 is 14 residues long. CDR1 is ENHRY, CDR2 SYGVKD, per germline. CDR3 protein: CAIRQGPTSEGYTF. Here the CDR3 DNA reads TGTGCCATCAGACAGGGGCCGACCTCCGAAGGCTACACCTTC.